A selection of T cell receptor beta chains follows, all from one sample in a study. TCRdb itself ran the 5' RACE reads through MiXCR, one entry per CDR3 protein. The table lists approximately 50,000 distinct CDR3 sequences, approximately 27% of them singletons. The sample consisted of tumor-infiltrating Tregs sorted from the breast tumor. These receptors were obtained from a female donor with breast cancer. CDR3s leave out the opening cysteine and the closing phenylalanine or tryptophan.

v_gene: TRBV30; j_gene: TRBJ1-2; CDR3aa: AWSESPVYGYT
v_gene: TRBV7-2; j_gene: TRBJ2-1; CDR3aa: ASSSNSGSSYNEQF
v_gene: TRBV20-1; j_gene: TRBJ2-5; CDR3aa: SATGGQETQY
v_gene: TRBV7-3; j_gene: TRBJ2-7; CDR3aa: ASSPTGGASYEQY
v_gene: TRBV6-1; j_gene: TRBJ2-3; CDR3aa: ASSLTYSDTQY
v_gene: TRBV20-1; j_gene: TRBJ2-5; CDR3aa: SATGQQETQY
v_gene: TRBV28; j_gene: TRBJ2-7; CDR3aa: ASSLLGWGGTTYEQY
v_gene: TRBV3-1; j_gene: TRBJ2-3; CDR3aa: ASSQTKDTQY
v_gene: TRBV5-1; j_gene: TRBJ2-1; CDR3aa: ASSLWGAPGLANEQF
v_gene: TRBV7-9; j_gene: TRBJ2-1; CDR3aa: ASSLVSDYNEQF
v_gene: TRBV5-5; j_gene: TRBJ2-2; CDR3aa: ASSFLYRVRTGELF
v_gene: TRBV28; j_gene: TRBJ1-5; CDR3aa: ASSSLLHGVQPQH
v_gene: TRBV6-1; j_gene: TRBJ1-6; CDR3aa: ASRPRQGYNSPLH
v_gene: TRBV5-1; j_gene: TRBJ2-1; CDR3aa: ASSLGLNNNEQF
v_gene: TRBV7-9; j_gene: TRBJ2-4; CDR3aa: ASSTQGGLNIQY
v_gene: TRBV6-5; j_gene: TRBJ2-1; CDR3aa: ASSYRRSPYNEQF
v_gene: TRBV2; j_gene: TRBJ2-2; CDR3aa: ASSGGLPSTGELF
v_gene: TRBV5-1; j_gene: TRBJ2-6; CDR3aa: ASRWDTGANVLT
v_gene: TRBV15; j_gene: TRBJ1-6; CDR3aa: ATSRDLVGNSPLH
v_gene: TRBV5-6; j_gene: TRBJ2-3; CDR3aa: ASSVDRADTQY
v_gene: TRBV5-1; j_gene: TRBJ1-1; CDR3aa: ASSSPRRGNKEAF
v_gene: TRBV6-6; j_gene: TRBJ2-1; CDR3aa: ASSYIAEEQF
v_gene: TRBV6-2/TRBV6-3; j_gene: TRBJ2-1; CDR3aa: ASRPPGGGEQF
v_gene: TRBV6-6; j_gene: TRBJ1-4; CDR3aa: ASSPGNEKLF
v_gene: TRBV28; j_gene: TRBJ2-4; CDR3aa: ASSSHTLKNIQY
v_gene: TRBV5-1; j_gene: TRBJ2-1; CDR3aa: ASSLEDSYNEQF
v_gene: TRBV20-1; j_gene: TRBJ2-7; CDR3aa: SARTPGQGTTYEQY
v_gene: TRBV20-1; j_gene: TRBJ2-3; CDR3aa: SARDRGPSTDTQY
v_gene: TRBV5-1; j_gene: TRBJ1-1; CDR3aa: ASSPQVGMNTEAF
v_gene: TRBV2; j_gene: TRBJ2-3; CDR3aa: ASSEPLTDTQY
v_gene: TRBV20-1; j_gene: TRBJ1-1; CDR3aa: SVLGSGTTEAF
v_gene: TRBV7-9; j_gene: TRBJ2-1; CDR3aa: ASSLSLAGAYNEQF
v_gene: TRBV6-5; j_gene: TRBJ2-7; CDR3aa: ASSEAHSPISYEQY
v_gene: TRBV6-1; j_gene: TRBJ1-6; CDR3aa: ASSTQGAGDSPLH
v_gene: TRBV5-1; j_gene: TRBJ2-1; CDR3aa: ASSLAGSSSYNEQF
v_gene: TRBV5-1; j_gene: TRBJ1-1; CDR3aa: ASSLTGMNTEAF
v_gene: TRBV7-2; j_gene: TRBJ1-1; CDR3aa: ASSQTMNTEAF
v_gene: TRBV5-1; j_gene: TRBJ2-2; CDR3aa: ASSWTSVVTGELF
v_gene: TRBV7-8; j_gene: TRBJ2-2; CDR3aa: ASSLDSANTGELF
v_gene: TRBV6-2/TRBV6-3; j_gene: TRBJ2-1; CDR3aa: ASSYGLAAYNEQF
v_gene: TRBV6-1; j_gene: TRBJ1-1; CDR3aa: ASQLKQGKTEAF
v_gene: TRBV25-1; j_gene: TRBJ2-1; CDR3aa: ASSERAPGGIANEQF
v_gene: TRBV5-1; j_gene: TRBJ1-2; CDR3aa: ASSIDREGYT
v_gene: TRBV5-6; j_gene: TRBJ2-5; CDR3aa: ASSFRGGRETQY
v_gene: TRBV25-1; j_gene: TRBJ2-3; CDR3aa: ASSDGGMDTQY
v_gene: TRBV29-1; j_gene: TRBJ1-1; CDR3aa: SVVVTPGTEAF
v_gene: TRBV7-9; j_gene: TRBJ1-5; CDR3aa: AGSRDGNQPQH
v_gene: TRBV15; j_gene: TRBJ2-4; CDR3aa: ARGDLAKNIQY
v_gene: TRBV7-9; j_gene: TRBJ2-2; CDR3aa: ASSHGGSFYTGELF
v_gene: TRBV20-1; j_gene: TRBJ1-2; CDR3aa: SALGLGGGYT
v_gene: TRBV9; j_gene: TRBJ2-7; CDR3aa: ASSVGLAYEQY
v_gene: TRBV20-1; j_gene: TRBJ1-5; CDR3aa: SARNPTGGYNQPQH
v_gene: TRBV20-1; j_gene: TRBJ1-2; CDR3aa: SATMTGDGYT